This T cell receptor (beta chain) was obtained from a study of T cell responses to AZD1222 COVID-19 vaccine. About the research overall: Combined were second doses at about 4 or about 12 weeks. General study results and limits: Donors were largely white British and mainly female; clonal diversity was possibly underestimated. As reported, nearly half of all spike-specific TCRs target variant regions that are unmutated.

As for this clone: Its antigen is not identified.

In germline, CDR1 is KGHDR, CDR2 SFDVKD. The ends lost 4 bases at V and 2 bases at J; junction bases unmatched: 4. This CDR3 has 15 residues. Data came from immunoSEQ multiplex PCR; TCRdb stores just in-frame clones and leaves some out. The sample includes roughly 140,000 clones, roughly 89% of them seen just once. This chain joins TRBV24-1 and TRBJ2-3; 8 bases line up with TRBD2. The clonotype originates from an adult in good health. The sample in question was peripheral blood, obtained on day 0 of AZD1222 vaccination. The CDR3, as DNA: TGTGCCACCAGTGAAGTAGCGGGGTACACAGATACGCAGTATTTT. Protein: CATSEVAGYTDTQYF.